This T cell receptor (beta chain) was sequenced during a study of shared clonotypes between healthy human individuals. As for the study in general: A few men and a couple of women, aged 18 to 49, were donors.

TCRdb keeps only in-frame clones here, not all; method: immunoSEQ multiplex PCR. The table includes about 1.1 million clones, approximately 80% detected once. This clone was observed a single time. The clonotype comes from a man between 18 and 29 years old in good health. Some clones in this sample may be carry-over from other donors' samples. The sample comprised memory CD4+ T cells from PBMCs. Stated subset: CD45RA-negative fraction.

CDR3 loop: CASSPGTGYYNEQFF. DNA of the CDR3: TGTGCCAGCAGCCCCGGGACAGGGTACTACAATGAGCAGTTCTTC. V and J are TRBV13 and TRBJ2-1; TRBD1 matches at 9 bases. With V trimmed by 5 bases and J by 3 bases, 5 bases remained unmatched. The CDR3 runs 15 residues. The V gene's germline CDR1 is PRHDT and CDR2 FYEKMQ (reference sequence).